These T cell receptor beta chains were read from a single sample in a study of Graves' ophthalmopathy and Graves' hyperthyroidism. TCRdb itself ran the multiplex PCR reads through MiXCR, one entry per CDR3 protein. The table shows more than 300,000 distinct CDR3 sequences, with approximately 15% occurring only once. The specimen was peripheral blood. The receptors here all came from a woman between 18 and 29 years old with stable Graves' hyperthyroidism. CDR3s include the opening cysteine and the closing phenylalanine or tryptophan. A D gene is named only where the DNA matches it firmly. A clone size is listed for some rows: how often the clone was seen (once, few, many), or a class if it is expanded.

D gene	V gene	J gene	clone size	CDR3 protein	CDR3 DNA
TRBD1	TRBV10-3	TRBJ1-2	NA	CAISESNRGSGYTF	TGTGCCATCAGTGAGTCGAACAGGGGATCAGGCTACACCTTC
NA	TRBV10-3	TRBJ2-5	many	CAISDGAGQETQYF	TGTGCCATCAGTGACGGGGCGGGCCAAGAGACCCAGTACTTC
NA	TRBV7-2	TRBJ1-1	many	CASSLARAEAFF	TGTGCCAGCAGCTTAGCCAGGGCTGAAGCTTTCTTT
TRBD1	TRBV5-1	TRBJ2-7	few	CASSLWGTGGRYEQYF	TGCGCCAGCAGCTTGTGGGGGACAGGGGGCCGATACGAGCAGTACTTC
NA	TRBV6-5	TRBJ2-5	many	CASSSPGLQETQYF	TGTGCCAGCAGTTCCCCGGGACTGCAAGAGACCCAGTACTTC
NA	TRBV13	TRBJ2-7	many	CASSSKDGYEQYF	TGTGCCAGCAGCTCTAAGGACGGCTACGAGCAGTACTTC
NA	TRBV12-3/TRBV12-4	TRBJ1-6	many	CASSFTGYNSPLHF	TGTGCCAGCAGTTTCACAGGGTATAATTCACCCCTCCACTTT
NA	TRBV27	TRBJ2-2	NA	CASSLSWSAGELFF	TGTGCCAGCAGTTTATCTTGGTCGGCCGGGGAGCTGTTTTTT
NA	TRBV20-1	TRBJ2-5	many	CSHQVGAMGETQYF	TGCAGTCATCAAGTGGGCGCTATGGGGGAGACCCAGTACTTC
NA	TRBV27	TRBJ2-4	NA	CASRSQNIAKNIQYF	TGTGCCAGCAGATCCCAAAACATAGCCAAAAACATTCAGTACTTC
NA	TRBV7-3	TRBJ1-5	few	CASASKVGRDQPQHF	TGTGCCAGCGCCTCGAAGGTCGGGCGGGATCAGCCCCAGCATTTT
NA	TRBV6-5	TRBJ1-5	many	CASSYPPGDLEPQHF	TGTGCCAGCAGTTACCCCCCAGGAGACCTGGAACCCCAGCATTTT
TRBD2	TRBV28	TRBJ2-7	many	CASSFPLKLATSSYEQYF	TGTGCCAGCAGTTTCCCCCTTAAACTAGCGACTAGCTCCTACGAGCAGTACTTC
NA	TRBV5-1	TRBJ1-2	few	CASSLDGAFSYGYTF	TGCGCCAGCAGCTTGGACGGGGCTTTCAGCTATGGCTACACCTTC
NA	TRBV18	TRBJ1-5	few	CASSPRFSQPQHF	TGTGCCAGCTCACCGCGGTTTTCTCAGCCCCAGCATTTT
NA	TRBV19	TRBJ1-2	many	CASSATVIYGYTF	TGTGCCAGTAGTGCGACAGTAATCTATGGCTACACCTTC
NA	TRBV20-1	TRBJ2-5	few	CSASWYETQYF	TGCAGTGCTAGTTGGTATGAGACCCAGTACTTC
NA	TRBV20-1	TRBJ2-4	few	CSAARGAKNIQYF	TGCAGTGCTGCTAGGGGAGCCAAAAACATTCAGTACTTC
TRBD1	TRBV19	TRBJ1-6	many	CASSTRQGTPLHF	TGTGCCAGTAGTACGCGACAGGGTACACCCCTCCACTTT
NA	TRBV7-9	TRBJ2-7	NA	CASAQPAYEQYF	TGTGCCAGCGCACAGCCAGCCTACGAGCAGTACTTC
NA	TRBV7-8	TRBJ1-1	few	CASSLLGREAFF	TGTGCCAGCAGCTTATTGGGTCGGGAAGCTTTCTTT
TRBD1	TRBV19	TRBJ1-6	many	CASNTDRGGGSPLHF	TGTGCCAGTAACACGGACAGGGGGGGAGGATCACCCCTCCACTTT
NA	TRBV12-5	TRBJ2-4	NA	CASGLVTVGRKNIQYF	TGTGCTAGTGGTTTGGTAACTGTCGGGCGCAAAAACATTCAGTACTTC
NA	TRBV20-1	TRBJ2-7	NA	CSARGGEERDFTYEQYF	TGCAGTGCTAGAGGCGGGGAGGAAAGGGACTTTACCTACGAGCAGTACTTC
NA	TRBV7-8	TRBJ2-6	many	CASSFLTISGANVLTF	TGTGCCAGCAGCTTCTTGACAATCTCTGGGGCCAACGTCCTGACTTTC
TRBD1	TRBV11-3	TRBJ1-5	many	CASSLGAGGIGQPQHF	TGTGCCAGCAGCTTAGGGGCAGGGGGCATTGGGCAGCCCCAGCATTTT
NA	TRBV12-3/TRBV12-4	TRBJ2-7	many	CASGWGYYEQYF	TGTGCCAGCGGCTGGGGGTACTACGAGCAGTACTTC
NA	TRBV19	TRBJ1-2	many	CASTGPPKANYGYTF	TGTGCCAGTACCGGGCCGCCGAAAGCTAACTATGGCTACACCTTT
NA	TRBV4-2	TRBJ2-6	NA	CASSQDLGTPNSGANVLTF	TGTGCCAGCAGCCAAGATCTGGGGACACCAAACTCTGGGGCCAACGTCCTGACTTTC